Presented here are 17 T cell receptor beta chains from one specimen sequenced in a study of OX40 agonist ivuxolimab in advanced cancers. Only in-frame clones appear in the TCRdb table, and some are missing; sequencing was by immunoSEQ multiplex PCR. The sample lists 62,000 or so clones; approximately 86% were seen once. Source: CD4+ or CD8+ T cells sorted from blood, taken in a trial of the OX40 agonist ivuxolimab. The receptors were sampled from an adult with an advanced solid tumor such as melanoma, head and neck, liver or kidney cancer.

The rearrangement joins TRBV9 to TRBJ2-2, with 7 bases fitting TRBD1. This CDR3 is 17 amino acids long. J gave up 0 bases and V 4 bases, and 9 bases lay outside the gene matches. The V gene's germline CDR1 is SGDLS and CDR2 YYNGEE. CDR3 region: CASSTRQGTANTGELFF. The CDR3 DNA reads as TGTGCCAGCAGCACGAGGCAGGGGACAGCGAACACCGGGGAGCTGTTTTTT. The full variable domain, its missing parts supplied by reference TRBV9 and TRBJ2-2, is DSGVTQTPKHLITATGQRVTLRCSPRSGDLSVYWYQQSLDQGLQFLIQYYNGEERAKGNILERFSAQQFPDLHSELNLSSLELGDSALYFCASSTRQGTANTGELFFGEGSRLTVL.

This rearrangement joins TRBV7-2 to TRBJ2-1; D gene ambiguous. The V gene's germline CDR1 is SGHTA and CDR2 FQGNSA. Deletions cut 7 bases from V and 8 bases from J, with 12 bases between. This CDR3 has 12 residues. The CDR3 here is CASTLPKHEQFF. CDR3 DNA: TGTGCCAGCACGCTTCCAAAACATGAGCAGTTCTTC.

This clone was seen only once. V usage is TRBV4-1 and J usage is TRBJ2-3; no clear D. Germline-derived CDR1 and CDR2 are MGHRA and YSYEKL. Between the trimmed V and J ends, which lost 2 bases and 0 bases, there was a span of 3 bases. There are 13 residues in the CDR3. This CDR3 reads CASSQTSTDTQYF. In DNA form, the CDR3 reads TGCGCCAGCAGCCAAACTAGCACAGATACGCAGTATTTT.

This clone was seen a single time. The chain links TRBV10-3 to TRBJ2-1; D may be TRBD2 (6 bases). CDR3 length equals 14 residues. Germline V gives CDR1 ENHRY, CDR2 SYGVKD. V lost 8 bases and J lost 0, with 11 bases in between. The CDR3 spells CAISGRGSYNEQFF. DNA for the CDR3: TGTGCCATCTCCGGGCGGGGCTCCTACAATGAGCAGTTCTTC.

The chain combines TRBV13 with TRBJ2-1; D is ambiguous. Trimming left V 2 bases short and J 7 bases short, with 12 bases between. Germline CDR1 PRHDT, CDR2 FYEKMQ (reference sequence). This CDR3 region has 14 residues. CDR3 protein: CASSLLFRHNEQFF. Written as DNA, the CDR3 is TGTGCCAGCAGCTTACTTTTCCGACATAATGAGCAGTTCTTC.

This clone was counted a single time. The V gene is TRBV10-1, the J gene TRBJ2-7; 7 bases line up with TRBD2. CDR1 is WNHNN and CDR2 is SYGVQD in the germline V gene (reference sequence). The CDR3 runs 15 residues. V lost 10 bases to trimming and J lost 5 bases; unmatched junction nucleotides: 17. The CDR3 loop reads CATFNHRRERHEQYF. CDR3 in DNA: TGCGCCACCTTTAATCACCGGCGGGAGCGACACGAGCAGTACTTC.

The rearrangement uses TRBV27 and TRBJ2-5; D is tentatively TRBD1 or TRBD2 (5 bases each). V lost 6 bases and J 4 bases, leaving 18 bases between the germline ends. The CDR3 runs 15 residues. Germline CDR1 reads MNHEY; CDR2 reads SMNVEV (reference sequence). For the CDR3, the DNA is TGTGCCAGCAGGGAAGTCGGGACGCCACGAGAGACCCAGTACTTC. As protein: CASREVGTPRETQYF.

V usage is TRBV6-4 and J usage is TRBJ1-3; D uncertain. The V gene lost 6 bases and the J gene lost 0 bases, with 12 bases spanning the gap. CDR3 length: 15 amino acids. Germline-derived CDR1 and CDR2 are MRHNA and SNTAGT. Here the CDR3 reads CASSRRRFSGNTIYF. The CDR3 nucleotides are TGTGCCAGCAGCCGCCGGAGGTTCTCTGGAAACACCATATATTTT.

The chain uses TRBV7-6 and TRBJ1-6; D gene ambiguous. The CDR3 totals 13 residues. Germline values: CDR1 SGHVS, CDR2 FNYEAQ. Trimming took off 1 base at V and 7 bases at J, with 5 bases between the two ends. Written as DNA, the CDR3 is TGTGCCAGCAGCTTAGGGGCAAATTCACCCCTCCACTTT. Translation: CASSLGANSPLHF.

This chain joins TRBV20-1 and TRBJ1-4; D remains ambiguous. The CDR3 runs 11 residues. Germline V CDR1 and CDR2: DFQATT, SNEGSKA (reference sequence). V dropped 6 bases and J dropped 5 bases, with 7 bases sitting between them. The CDR3 DNA reads TGCAGTGCAACCTCAAATGAAAAACTGTTTTTT. It is translated as CSATSNEKLFF.

V and J are TRBV7-9 and TRBJ1-2; D gene uncertain. Looked up from germline, CDR1 is SEHNR and CDR2 is FQNEAQ (reference sequence). V lost 3 bases, J lost 13 bases, and 18 bases lay in between. The CDR3 is 13 residues long. Written as DNA, the CDR3 is TGTGCCAGCAGCTTGAGCCTCGGGCTGGGAAGCACCTTC. Its protein product is CASSLSLGLGSTF.

The J gene is TRBJ2-7, the V gene TRBV18, with 8 nucleotides matching TRBD1. The germline V gene encodes CDR1 KGHSH and CDR2 LQKENI. This CDR3 contains 14 residues. Trimming took 4 bases from V and 3 from J; bases not matched to a gene: 5. The CDR3 reads CASSLPDRGYEQYF. CDR3 DNA sequence: TGTGCCAGCTCACTCCCAGACAGGGGCTACGAGCAGTACTTC.

This clone was counted between two and nine times. V is TRBV27 and J is TRBJ2-6, with D perhaps TRBD1 (5 bases). CDR3 length: 14 residues. From germline, CDR1 is MNHEY and CDR2 SMNVEV (reference sequence). The germline V and J ends were trimmed by 10 bases and 2 bases, with 12 bases remaining between them. CDR3 amino acids: CATRWGPGANVLTF. The CDR3 DNA reads TGTGCCACTCGGTGGGGCCCTGGGGCCAACGTCCTGACTTTC.

This clone has a handful of counts. The genes are TRBV4-3 and TRBJ2-1; TRBD2 matches at 8 bases. This CDR3 is built from 15 residues. CDR1 and CDR2 (germline): LGHNA, YSLEER. Unmatched junction bases numbered 4, after V lost 0 bases and J lost 6 bases. CDR3 amino acids: CASSQEYGGGNEQFF. CDR3 DNA sequence: TGCGCCAGCAGCCAAGAATACGGGGGGGGCAATGAGCAGTTCTTC.

The J gene is TRBJ2-5, the V gene TRBV7-3; D unclear. This CDR3 region has 13 residues. V was pared by 2 bases and J by 1 base, with 5 bases between. The germline V gene encodes CDR1 SGHTA and CDR2 FQGTGA. As DNA, the CDR3 is TGTGCCAGCAGCTTAGCCTTCCAAGAGACCCAGTACTTC. Protein: CASSLAFQETQYF.

V is TRBV5-1 and J is TRBJ2-7; TRBD1 aligns across 11 bases. This CDR3 region has 18 residues. Germline V gives CDR1 SGHRS, CDR2 YFSETQ. V was clipped by 4 bases and J by 0 bases; unmatched bases: 12. CDR3 sequence (DNA): TGCGCCAGCAGCCTCACGGACAGGGGGCGGCGGAGCTCCTACGAGCAGTACTTC. This sequence encodes CASSLTDRGRRSSYEQYF.

The chain links TRBV18 to TRBJ2-7; D not resolved. From germline, CDR1 is KGHSH and CDR2 LQKENI. The CDR3 is 17 amino acids. The germline V and J ends were trimmed by 1 base and 1 base, with 17 bases remaining between them. As DNA, the CDR3 is TGTGCCAGCTCACCACAGTTGGGATCCAGTCCTTCCTACGAGCAGTACTTC. It yields the protein CASSPQLGSSPSYEQYF.